This T cell receptor (beta chain) was profiled in a study of shared clonotypes between healthy human individuals. The CDR3 has 15 amino acids. Germline CDR1 and CDR2: LNHDA and SQIVND (reference sequence). Deletions cut 5 bases from V and 5 bases from J, with 16 bases between. This clone has only one observation. What it binds is unknown. Study-wide points: Specimens sampled were limited to blood, with tissue repertoires likely differing. Donor scarcity curtailed the genetic and exposure-history diversity represented herein.

The material for each subset, its genomic DNA, was split evenly across several immunoSEQ plates. The repertoire was sequenced with immunoSEQ multiplex PCR; TCRdb's copy has only in-frame clones and lacks some. The repertoire holds over 400,000 clones, with 81% as singletons. Sequenced sample: PBMCs. The chain recombines TRBV19 with TRBJ1-5, with a weak D call TRBD1 (6 bases). This receptor was taken from a woman aged 40 to 55 in good health. Some clones in this sample may be carry-over from other donors' samples. The CDR3 reads CASSARGGLHQPQHF. The CDR3 DNA sequence: TGTGCCAGTAGTGCGAGGGGGGGGTTGCATCAGCCCCAGCATTTT.